These 20 T cell receptor beta chains were sequenced from one sample in a study of blood T cell repertoires in COVID-19 (dated by TCRdb to the early 2020s). Preparation of the library involved the immunoSEQ multiplex PCR assay. The immuneACCESS repertoire file appears here via TCRdb, limited to in-frame rearrangements. These files lack a portion of the clones; in checked studies, under half of the deficit traces to unresolved V genes, and the cause of the others is not known. The sample includes some 170,000 clones, with around 83% observed a single time. About 16% of the sample is in the top ten clones. The sample comprised PBMCs or T cells enriched from blood (not recorded which). Source of these receptors: a man aged 45 to 65 who had recovered from COVID-19.

The chain recombines TRBV9 with TRBJ1-2; weak D call: TRBD1 (6 bases). Germline-derived CDR1 and CDR2 are SGDLS and YYNGEE. The V gene lost 0 bases and the J gene lost 0 bases, with 12 bases spanning the gap. The CDR3 is 16 residues long. The CDR3 reads CASSVGGTPSNYGYTF. CDR3 coding DNA: TGTGCCAGCAGCGTAGGGGGGACACCCTCTAACTATGGCTACACCTTC.

The table lists this clone with a few counts. This chain links TRBV6-5 with TRBJ2-5; a weak D match, TRBD2 (5 bases). The V and J ends lost 6 bases and 2 bases respectively, with 16 bases between them. The CDR3 loop spans 15 amino acids. Germline V lookup: CDR1 MNHEY, CDR2 SVGAGI. The CDR3: CASRFTGKRQETQYF. The CDR3 region has the DNA TGTGCCAGCAGATTCACGGGGAAGCGGCAAGAGACCCAGTACTTC.

V usage is TRBV6-1 and J usage is TRBJ2-5, with 10 bases matching TRBD1. This CDR3 contains 15 residues. Trimming took 0 bases from V and 5 from J; bases not matched to a gene: 3. Germline CDR1 MNHNS, CDR2 SASEGT. DNA of the CDR3: TGTGCCAGCAGTGAAGCCGGGACAGGGGACGAGACCCAGTACTTC. Protein: CASSEAGTGDETQYF.

This clone appeared a single time. J is TRBJ1-6 and V is TRBV7-8, with D maybe TRBD1 (6 bases). V dropped 5 bases and J dropped 6 bases, with 14 bases sitting between them. Germline CDR1 reads SGHVS; CDR2 reads FQNEAQ. CDR3 length: 15 residues. The CDR3 DNA sequence: TGTGCCAGCAGCAACGACAGGACAAGTAATTCACCCCTCCACTTT. Its protein is CASSNDRTSNSPLHF.

The V gene is TRBV28, the J gene TRBJ1-5; weak D call: TRBD1 (5 bases). CDR3 length equals 13 residues. Germline assignment: CDR1 MDHEN and CDR2 SYDVKM. Between the trimmed V and J ends, which lost 8 bases and 4 bases, there was a span of 12 bases. In nucleotides, the CDR3 is TGTGCCAGCGTCGACAGCATTAATCAGCCCCAGCATTTT. This sequence encodes CASVDSINQPQHF.

The DNA of the CDR3 is TGTGCCAGCAGCCCTAGCGGGAGCGGCACTGAAGCTTTCTTT. It specifies CASSPSGSGTEAFF. The chain is built from TRBV11-2 and TRBJ1-1, with D uncertain. Trimming took 5 bases from V and 4 from J, leaving 14 bases between them. Germline assignment: CDR1 SGHAT and CDR2 FQNNGV. CDR3 length equals 14 residues.

The chain uses TRBV5-5 and TRBJ1-2; TRBD1 agrees at 8 bases. The ends lost 3 bases at V and 6 bases at J; junction bases unmatched: 4. Germline CDR1 and CDR2: SGHKS and YYEKEE (reference sequence). The CDR3 is 13 residues long. CDR3 sequence: CASSSGQGHGYTF. DNA of the CDR3: TGTGCCAGCAGCTCCGGACAGGGCCATGGCTACACCTTC.

The V call is TRBV6-1, the J call TRBJ1-5; TRBD1 matches 10 bases. Germline V gives CDR1 MNHNS, CDR2 SASEGT. V gave up 6 bases and J gave up 5 bases; unmatched junction bases: 4. The CDR3 is 14 amino acids. CDR3: CASSRDRGYQPQHF. In DNA, the CDR3 is TGTGCCAGCAGCAGGGACAGGGGCTATCAGCCCCAGCATTTT.

The chain employs TRBV10-3 and TRBJ2-2, with 8 bases lining up with TRBD2. Per germline, CDR1 ENHRY and CDR2 SYGVKD. V lost 7 bases to trimming and J lost 4 bases; unmatched junction nucleotides: 11. CDR3 length: 16 residues. The CDR3 protein is CAIKDDGGVFTGELFF. The CDR3 nucleotides are TGTGCCATCAAGGATGACGGGGGGGTTTTCACCGGGGAGCTGTTTTTT.

The chain couples TRBV5-8 to TRBJ2-3; 7 bases match TRBD2. The CDR3 covers 14 residues. The ends lost 5 bases at V and 4 bases at J; junction bases unmatched: 7. Germline loops: CDR1 SGHTS, CDR2 YDEGEE. The CDR3 region has the DNA TGTGCCAGCAGTTTAACTAGCGATGCAGATACGCAGTATTTT. Amino acid sequence: CASSLTSDADTQYF.

The chain couples TRBV14 to TRBJ1-1; 7 nucleotides line up with TRBD1. The V gene's germline CDR1 is SGHDN and CDR2 FVKESK. This CDR3 is built from 16 residues. V lost 6 bases, J lost 0 bases, and 10 bases stayed unmatched. CDR3 sequence: CASSHTYRGLNTEAFF. CDR3 bases: TGTGCCAGCAGTCACACCTACAGGGGATTGAACACTGAAGCTTTCTTT.

This clone was picked up a small number of times. The genes are TRBV28 and TRBJ1-4; D gene unclear. This CDR3 is built from 12 residues. V was cut by 8 bases and J by 7 bases, with 11 bases left in between. Germline CDR1 and CDR2: MDHEN and SYDVKM. As DNA, the CDR3 is TGTGCCAGCCGCCGCGGGGTTGAAAAACTGTTTTTT. Protein: CASRRGVEKLFF.

The chain combines TRBV7-6 with TRBJ1-1; tentative D call: TRBD1 (6 bases). Trimming pared 5 bases from V and 2 bases from J, leaving 9 bases between. Germline CDR1 reads SGHVS; CDR2 reads FNYEAQ. This CDR3 has 13 amino acids. CDR3 coding DNA: TGTGCCAGCAGCCGGACAGCCAACACTGAAGCTTTCTTT. Its protein is CASSRTANTEAFF. Complete variable domain (other parts from reference TRBV7-6 and TRBJ1-1): GAGVSQSPRYKVTKRGQDVALRCDPISGHVSLYWYRQALGQGPEFLTYFNYEAQQDKSGLPNDRFSAERPEGSISTLTIQRTEQRDSAMYRCASSRTANTEAFFGQGTRLTVV.

The chain joins TRBV29-1 to TRBJ1-1; D remains unclear. The CDR3 consists of 13 residues. Germline V gene lookup returns CDR1 SQVTM and CDR2 ANQGSEA. Trimming took 5 bases from V and 1 from J, leaving 11 bases between them. CDR3 loop: CSVRAHSNTEAFF. CDR3 coding DNA: TGCAGCGTTCGAGCGCACTCGAACACTGAAGCTTTCTTT.

The J gene is TRBJ1-4, the V gene TRBV6-5, with D uncertain. V lost 6 bases and J 5 bases, leaving 16 bases between the germline ends. The CDR3 is made up of 15 amino acids. Germline V gene data show CDR1 as MNHEY and CDR2 as SVGAGI. In DNA form, the CDR3 reads TGTGCCAGCAGGCTCGCCGGAACTAAAAATGAAAAACTGTTTTTT. Translation: CASRLAGTKNEKLFF.

The chain recombines TRBV18 with TRBJ1-1; 8 nucleotides agree with TRBD1. With 4 bases clipped from V and 5 bases from J, the junction kept 9 bases outside the gene matches. Germline lookup yields CDR1 KGHSH and CDR2 LQKENI. CDR3 size: 15 residues. CDR3 protein: CASSLRQGSRTEAFF. The CDR3 DNA sequence: TGTGCCAGCTCACTCCGACAGGGGAGTCGGACTGAAGCTTTCTTT. The full variable domain, rest sourced from reference TRBV18 and TRBJ1-1, is NAGVMQNPRHLVRRRGQEARLRCSPMKGHSHVYWYRQLPEEGLKFMVYLQKENIIDESGMPKERFSAEFPKEGPSILRIQQVVRGDSAAYFCASSLRQGSRTEAFFGQGTRLTVV.

The chain uses TRBV27 and TRBJ1-3, with D unresolved. Trimming took off 2 bases at V and 0 bases at J, with 8 bases between the two ends. CDR1 and CDR2 from the germline V gene are MNHEY and SMNVEV (reference sequence). The CDR3 contains 15 residues. CDR3 nucleotides: TGTGCCAGCAGTTTAGGCGGATACTCTGGAAACACCATATATTTT. It translates to CASSLGGYSGNTIYF.

The chain carries TRBV29-1 and TRBJ1-5, with TRBD1 identical over 9 bases. The CDR3 contains 16 residues. The V gene's germline CDR1 is SQVTM and CDR2 ANQGSEA. The ends lost 0 bases at V and 4 bases at J; junction bases unmatched: 7. CDR3 in amino acids: CSVEELVGTGNQPQHF. The CDR3 coding sequence is TGCAGCGTTGAAGAACTAGTGGGGACAGGGAATCAGCCCCAGCATTTT.

This chain joins TRBV7-2 and TRBJ1-5, with D possibly TRBD1 on 6 matching bases. The germline gives CDR1 SGHTA, CDR2 FQGNSA. The CDR3 has 16 residues. Trimming took off 1 base at V and 4 bases at J, with 14 bases between the two ends. DNA of the CDR3: TGTGCCAGCAGCTTAGGGCCTAAGACAGGAAATCAGCCCCAGCATTTT. This codes for CASSLGPKTGNQPQHF.

The chain links TRBV5-1 to TRBJ1-1, with 9 bases that match TRBD1. Per germline, CDR1 SGHRS and CDR2 YFSETQ. CDR3 length: 14 residues. Trimming removed 4 bases from V and 2 bases from J; junction bases left unmatched: 3. The CDR3, as DNA: TGCGCCAGCAGCCTAACAGGGGGCAACACTGAAGCTTTCTTT. Encoded protein: CASSLTGGNTEAFF.